This T cell receptor (beta chain) was identified during a study of human CD8 memory T cell subsets. Production of TCR beta libraries used UMI-labeled 5' RACE as the method. TCRdb re-called the 5' RACE reads, yielding one record per CDR3 amino acid sequence without DNA. In total, the table holds around 4,500 distinct CDR3 sequences. The sequence was collected from a human donor in good health. Material: CD8+ T cells from PBMCs.

The CDR3 sequence is CASSPGQENTEAFF. The V call is TRBV7-6, the J call TRBJ1-1; TCRdb outputs TRBD1, but without DNA this stays unchecked. The CDR3 has 14 amino acids. CDR1 is SGHVS, CDR2 FNYEAQ, per germline.